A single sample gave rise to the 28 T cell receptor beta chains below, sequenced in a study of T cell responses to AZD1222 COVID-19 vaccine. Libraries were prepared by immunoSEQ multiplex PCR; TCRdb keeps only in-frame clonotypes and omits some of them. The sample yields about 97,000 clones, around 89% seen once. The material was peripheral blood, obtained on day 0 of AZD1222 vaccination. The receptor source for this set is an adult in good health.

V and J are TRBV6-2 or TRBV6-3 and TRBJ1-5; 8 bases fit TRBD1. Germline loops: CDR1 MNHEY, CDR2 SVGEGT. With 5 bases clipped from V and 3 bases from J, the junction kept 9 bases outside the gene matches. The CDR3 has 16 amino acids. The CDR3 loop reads CASSPYGQGYNQPQHF. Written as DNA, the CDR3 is TGTGCCAGCAGTCCATACGGACAGGGTTACAATCAGCCCCAGCATTTT.

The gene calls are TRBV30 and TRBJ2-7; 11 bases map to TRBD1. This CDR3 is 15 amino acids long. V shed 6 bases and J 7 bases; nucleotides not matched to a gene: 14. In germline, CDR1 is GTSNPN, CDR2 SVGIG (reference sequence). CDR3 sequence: CACPLWGTGGEEQYF. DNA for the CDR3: TGTGCCTGCCCCCTTTGGGGGACAGGGGGTGAAGAGCAGTACTTC.

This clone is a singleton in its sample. This chain's CDR3 is CASSQDGGGGVNEQFF. As DNA, the CDR3 is TGCGCCAGCAGCCAAGATGGCGGCGGGGGAGTCAATGAGCAGTTCTTC. This chain uses TRBV4-3 with TRBJ2-1; 7 bases align to TRBD2. This CDR3 spans 16 amino acids. V gave up 0 bases and J gave up 6 bases; unmatched junction bases: 8. From germline, CDR1 is LGHNA and CDR2 YSLEER.

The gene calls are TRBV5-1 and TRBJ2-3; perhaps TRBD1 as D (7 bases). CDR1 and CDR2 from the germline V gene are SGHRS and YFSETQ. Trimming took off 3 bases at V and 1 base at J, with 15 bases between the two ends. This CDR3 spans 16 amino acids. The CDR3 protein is CASSSEGQWGTDTQYF. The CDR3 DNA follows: TGCGCCAGCAGCTCGGAGGGACAGTGGGGCACAGATACGCAGTATTTT.

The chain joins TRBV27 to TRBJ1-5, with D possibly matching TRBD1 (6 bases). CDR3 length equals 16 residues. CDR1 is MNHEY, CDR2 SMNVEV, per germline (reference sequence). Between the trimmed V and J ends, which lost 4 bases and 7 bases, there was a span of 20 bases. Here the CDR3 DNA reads TGTGCCAGCAGTTCAATGTACCGGGACAACCGGCAGCCCCAGCATTTT. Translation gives CASSSMYRDNRQPQHF.

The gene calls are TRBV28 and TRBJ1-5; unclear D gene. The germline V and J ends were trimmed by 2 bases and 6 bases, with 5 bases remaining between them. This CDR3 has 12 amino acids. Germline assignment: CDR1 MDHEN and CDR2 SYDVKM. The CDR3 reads CASSLRAQPQHF. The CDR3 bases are TGTGCCAGCAGTTTAAGGGCTCAGCCCCAGCATTTT.

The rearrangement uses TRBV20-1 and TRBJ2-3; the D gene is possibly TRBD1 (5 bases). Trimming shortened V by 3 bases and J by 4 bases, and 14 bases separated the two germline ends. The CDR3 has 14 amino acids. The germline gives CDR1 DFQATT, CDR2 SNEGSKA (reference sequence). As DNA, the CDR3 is TGCAGTGCTAGTTTTGCAGGGTGGCCAGATACGCAGTATTTT. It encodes CSASFAGWPDTQYF.

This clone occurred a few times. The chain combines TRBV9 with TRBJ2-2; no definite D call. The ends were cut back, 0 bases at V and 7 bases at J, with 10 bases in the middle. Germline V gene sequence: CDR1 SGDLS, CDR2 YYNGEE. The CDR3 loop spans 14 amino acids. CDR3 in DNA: TGTGCCAGCAGCGTAGGCCCGGGTGGCGGGGAGCTGTTTTTT. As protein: CASSVGPGGGELFF.

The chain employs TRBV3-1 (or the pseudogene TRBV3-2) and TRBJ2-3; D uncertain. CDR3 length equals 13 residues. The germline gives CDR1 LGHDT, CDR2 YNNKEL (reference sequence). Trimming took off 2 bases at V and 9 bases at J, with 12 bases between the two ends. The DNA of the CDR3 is TGTGCCAGCAGCCAATCTGGGTTAGGGACGCAGTATTTT. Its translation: CASSQSGLGTQYF.

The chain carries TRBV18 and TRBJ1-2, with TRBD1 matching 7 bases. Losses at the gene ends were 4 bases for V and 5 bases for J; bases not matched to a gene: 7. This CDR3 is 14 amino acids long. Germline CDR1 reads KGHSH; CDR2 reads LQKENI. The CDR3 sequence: CASSLSTGPYGYTF. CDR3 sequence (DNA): TGTGCCAGCTCACTATCGACAGGGCCTTATGGCTACACCTTC.

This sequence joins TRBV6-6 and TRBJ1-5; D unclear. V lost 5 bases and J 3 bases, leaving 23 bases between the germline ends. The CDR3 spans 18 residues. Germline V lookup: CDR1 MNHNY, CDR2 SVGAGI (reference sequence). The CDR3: CASSPHPEGGVVNQPQHF. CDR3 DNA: TGTGCCAGCAGTCCTCATCCTGAGGGTGGGGTAGTCAATCAGCCCCAGCATTTT.

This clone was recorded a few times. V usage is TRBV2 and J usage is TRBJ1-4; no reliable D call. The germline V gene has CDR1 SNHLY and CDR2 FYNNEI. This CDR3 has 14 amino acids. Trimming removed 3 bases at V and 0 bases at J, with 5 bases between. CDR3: CASSDRSTNEKLFF. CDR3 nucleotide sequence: TGTGCCAGCAGTGACCGGTCAACTAATGAAAAACTGTTTTTT.

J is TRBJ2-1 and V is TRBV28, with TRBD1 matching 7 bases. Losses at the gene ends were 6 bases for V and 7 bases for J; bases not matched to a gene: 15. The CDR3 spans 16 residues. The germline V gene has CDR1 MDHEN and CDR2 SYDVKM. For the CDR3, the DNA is TGTGCCAGCAGCCTATCGTCGGGGACAGTGGAAAATGAGCAGTTCTTC. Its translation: CASSLSSGTVENEQFF.

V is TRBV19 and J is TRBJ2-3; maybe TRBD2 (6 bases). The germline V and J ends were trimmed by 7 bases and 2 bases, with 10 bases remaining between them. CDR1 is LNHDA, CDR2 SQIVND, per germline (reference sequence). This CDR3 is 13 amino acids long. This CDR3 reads CASTGLATDTQYF. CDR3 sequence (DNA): TGTGCCAGTACGGGACTGGCCACAGATACGCAGTATTTT. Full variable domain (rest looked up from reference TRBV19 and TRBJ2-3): DGGITQSPKYLFRKEGQNVTLSCEQNLNHDAMYWYRQDPGQGLRLIYYSQIVNDFQKGDIAEGYSVSREKKESFPLTVTSAQKNPTAFYLCASTGLATDTQYFGPGTRLTVL.

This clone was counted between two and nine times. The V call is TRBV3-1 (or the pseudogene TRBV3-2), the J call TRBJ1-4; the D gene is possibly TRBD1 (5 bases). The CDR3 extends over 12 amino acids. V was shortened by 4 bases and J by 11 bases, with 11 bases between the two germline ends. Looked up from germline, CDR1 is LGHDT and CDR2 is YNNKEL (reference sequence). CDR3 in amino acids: CASSLGGMKLFF. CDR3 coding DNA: TGTGCCAGCAGCCTGGGGGGAATGAAACTGTTTTTT.

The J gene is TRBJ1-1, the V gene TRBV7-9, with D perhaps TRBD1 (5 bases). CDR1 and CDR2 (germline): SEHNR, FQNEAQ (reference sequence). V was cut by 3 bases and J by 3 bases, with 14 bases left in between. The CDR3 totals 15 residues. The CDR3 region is CASSFGSGSDTEAFF. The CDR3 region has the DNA TGTGCCAGCAGCTTTGGTTCAGGGTCGGACACTGAAGCTTTCTTT.

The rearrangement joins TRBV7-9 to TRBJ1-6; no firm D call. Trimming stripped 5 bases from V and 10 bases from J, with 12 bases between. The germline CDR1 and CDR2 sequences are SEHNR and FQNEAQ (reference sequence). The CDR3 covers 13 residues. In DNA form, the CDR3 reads TGTGCCAGCAGCCCCTCCCCGGGGTCACCCCTCCACTTT. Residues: CASSPSPGSPLHF. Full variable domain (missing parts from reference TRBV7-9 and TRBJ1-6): DTGVSQNPRHKITKRGQNVTFRCDPISEHNRLYWYRQTLGQGPEFLTYFQNEAQLEKSRLLSDRFSAERPKGSFSTLEIQRTEQGDSAMYLCASSPSPGSPLHFGNGTRLTVT.

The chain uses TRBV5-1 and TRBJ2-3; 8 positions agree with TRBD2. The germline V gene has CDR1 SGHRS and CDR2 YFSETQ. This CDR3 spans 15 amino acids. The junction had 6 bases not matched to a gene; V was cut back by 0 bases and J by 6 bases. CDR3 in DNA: TGCGCCAGCAGCTTGGTCGGGGGGGCCAGGGATACGCAGTATTTT. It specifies CASSLVGGARDTQYF.

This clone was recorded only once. CDR3 sequence (DNA): TGTGCCAGCAGCCAAGCCTGGGACAGGGATTGGGTAGCCAAAAACATTCAGTACTTC. Residues: CASSQAWDRDWVAKNIQYF. The chain joins TRBV4-2 to TRBJ2-4; 9 positions match TRBD1. The trim removed 1 base at V and 0 bases at J, leaving 10 bases unmatched. In germline, CDR1 is LGHNA, CDR2 YNFKEQ. This CDR3 has 19 amino acids.

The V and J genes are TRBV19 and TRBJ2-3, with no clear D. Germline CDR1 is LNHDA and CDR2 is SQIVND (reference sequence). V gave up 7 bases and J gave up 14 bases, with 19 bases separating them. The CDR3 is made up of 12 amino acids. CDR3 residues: CASTPRLGPPYF. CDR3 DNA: TGTGCCAGTACCCCTCGACTGGGCCCTCCGTATTTT.

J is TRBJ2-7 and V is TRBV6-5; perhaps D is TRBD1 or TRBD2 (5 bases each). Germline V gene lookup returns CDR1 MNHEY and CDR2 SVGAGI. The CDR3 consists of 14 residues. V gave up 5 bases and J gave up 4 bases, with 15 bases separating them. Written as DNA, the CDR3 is TGTGCCAGCAGTCTCCGGGACCCAAAATACGAGCAGTACTTC. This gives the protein CASSLRDPKYEQYF.

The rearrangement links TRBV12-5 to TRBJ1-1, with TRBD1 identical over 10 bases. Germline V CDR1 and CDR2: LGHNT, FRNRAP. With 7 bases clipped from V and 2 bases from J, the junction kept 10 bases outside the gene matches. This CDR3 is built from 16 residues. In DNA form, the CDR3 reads TGTGCTAGTGCCTCCGGGACAGGGGTATTAAACACTGAAGCTTTCTTT. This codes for CASASGTGVLNTEAFF.

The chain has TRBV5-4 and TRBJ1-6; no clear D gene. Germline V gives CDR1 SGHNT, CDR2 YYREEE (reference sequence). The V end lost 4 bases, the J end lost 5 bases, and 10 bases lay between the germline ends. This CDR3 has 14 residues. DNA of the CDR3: TGTGCCAGCAGCCAAGACACCAATAATTCACCCCTCCACTTT. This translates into CASSQDTNNSPLHF.

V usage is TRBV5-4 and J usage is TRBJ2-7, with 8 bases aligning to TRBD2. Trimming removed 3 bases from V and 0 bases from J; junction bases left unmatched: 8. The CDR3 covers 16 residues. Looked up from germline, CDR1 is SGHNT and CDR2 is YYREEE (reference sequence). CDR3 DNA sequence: TGTGCCAGCAGCTGGGGGCTAGCGGGTAACTCCTACGAGCAGTACTTC. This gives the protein CASSWGLAGNSYEQYF.

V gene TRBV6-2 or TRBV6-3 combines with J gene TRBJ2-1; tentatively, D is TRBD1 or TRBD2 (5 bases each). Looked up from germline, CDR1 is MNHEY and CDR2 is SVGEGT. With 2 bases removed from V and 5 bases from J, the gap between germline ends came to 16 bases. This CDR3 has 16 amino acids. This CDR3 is CASSYHISRGHNEQFF. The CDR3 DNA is TGTGCCAGCAGTTACCACATAAGTCGGGGACACAATGAGCAGTTCTTC.

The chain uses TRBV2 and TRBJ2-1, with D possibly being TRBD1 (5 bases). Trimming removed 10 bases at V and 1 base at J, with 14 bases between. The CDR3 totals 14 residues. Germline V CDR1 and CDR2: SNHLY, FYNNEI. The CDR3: CAIQGDVSYNEQFF. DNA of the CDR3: TGTGCCATCCAAGGGGATGTTTCCTACAATGAGCAGTTCTTC.

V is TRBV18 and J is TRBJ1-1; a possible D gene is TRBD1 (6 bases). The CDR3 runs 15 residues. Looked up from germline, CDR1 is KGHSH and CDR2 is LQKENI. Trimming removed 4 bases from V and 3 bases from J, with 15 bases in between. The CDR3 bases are TGTGCCAGCTCACGGGGGGCAAGTAGTTACACTGAAGCTTTCTTT. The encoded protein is CASSRGASSYTEAFF.

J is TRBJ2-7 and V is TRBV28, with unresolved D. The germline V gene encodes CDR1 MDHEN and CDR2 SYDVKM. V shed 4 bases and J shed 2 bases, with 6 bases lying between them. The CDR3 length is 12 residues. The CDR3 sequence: CASSSGPYEQYF. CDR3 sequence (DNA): TGTGCCAGCAGTTCTGGGCCCTACGAGCAGTACTTC.